The 5 T cell receptor beta chains below were found in one sample sequenced in a study of Graves' ophthalmopathy and Graves' hyperthyroidism (dated by TCRdb to 2016 to 2019). Sequenced on an Illumina HiSeq 2000. For repertoire sequencing, TCR beta CDR3 regions were amplified from RNA transcripts. The first round of RT-PCR was done with HTBI primers and the Qiagen OneStep RT-PCR kit, and was followed by a second round of multiplex PCR, then size selection and purification. The public reads were quality trimmed at Q25 with fastp and then assembled into clones with MiXCR by TCRdb, keeping productive beta chains. Every entry covers one CDR3 protein and lists the most common genes and DNA from its rows. This sample gives hundreds of thousands of distinct CDR3 sequences in total; approximately 22% of them show up just once. The top ten clones comprise approximately 7% of the sample. The sequenced material came from peripheral blood. The receptors derive from a woman aged 18-29 years with stable Graves' hyperthyroidism. Some clones in this sample may be carry-over from other donors' samples. Donor details come from another sample of the same person, matched by shared clones.

This clonotype was seen just once. The chain has TRBV20-1 and TRBJ1-5; perhaps TRBD1 as D (5 bases). The CDR3 runs 13 residues. CDR1 and CDR2 from the germline V gene are DFQATT and SNEGSKA (reference sequence). V was trimmed by 2 bases and J by 4 bases, leaving 9 bases between them. The CDR3 bases are TGCAGTGCTAGATGGGGGGAGAATCAGCCCCAGCATTTT. Translating it yields CSARWGENQPQHF.

V usage is TRBV11-2 and J usage is TRBJ2-3; possible D gene TRBD2, 5 bases. The CDR3 length is 15 residues. Trimming took off 6 bases at V and 0 bases at J, with 13 bases between the two ends. Germline values: CDR1 SGHAT, CDR2 FQNNGV. CDR3 coding DNA: TGTGCCAGCAGGGGATTCTGGACTAGCACAGATACGCAGTATTTT. This gives the protein CASRGFWTSTDTQYF.

Only a few counts were recorded for this clonotype. V gene TRBV12-5 combines with J gene TRBJ2-5; 9 bases match TRBD2. The CDR3 loop spans 18 amino acids. The ends lost 5 bases at V and 0 bases at J; junction bases unmatched: 13. Germline CDR1 and CDR2: LGHNT and FRNRAP. CDR3 sequence (DNA): TGTGCTAGTGGTGCACCTAGCGGGGAGACTTGGTACCAAGAGACCCAGTACTTC. The encoded protein is CASGAPSGETWYQETQYF.

This chain joins TRBV20-1 and TRBJ2-7; 15 positions match TRBD2. Trimming took 6 bases from V and 1 from J; bases not matched to a gene: 7. Germline CDR1 is DFQATT and CDR2 is SNEGSKA (reference sequence). This CDR3 has 16 amino acids. The CDR3 DNA follows: TGCAGTGCCGGGACTAGCGGGAGGTTTATTTCCTACGAGCAGTACTTC. As protein: CSAGTSGRFISYEQYF.

This chain uses TRBV27 with TRBJ2-7, with TRBD2 matching over 7 bases. Germline V gene data show CDR1 as MNHEY and CDR2 as SMNVEV (reference sequence). The CDR3 covers 16 residues. V shed 5 bases, J shed 3 bases, and the junction held 13 bases outside the gene matches. CDR3 protein: CASSGESSGMSYEQYF. CDR3 DNA: TGTGCCAGCAGTGGAGAATCGAGCGGGATGAGCTACGAGCAGTACTTC.